This TCR beta chain derives from a study of memory CD4+ T cells and cytomegalovirus serostatus (dated by TCRdb to about 2019). Regarding the complete study: The 33 healthy Belgian adults in the cohort included 9 who were CMV seropositive and roughly 24 who were CMV seronegative. The study sequenced CD4+ memory TCRbeta repertoires of a Belgian cohort with known cytomegalovirus serostatus to replicate a published TCR-based CMV serostatus classifier. Results the study describes overall, beyond this receptor: For CMV serostatus prediction, a median bootstrapped AUC of 0.95 was reached with the original framework, and a median bootstrapped AUC of about 0.89 was reached with a US-trained random forest. Among the 160 or so previously reported CMV-associated TCRbeta sequences, 67 showed up in the CD4+ memory repertoires, with each one found in between one and five individuals. On the Belgian cohort, the classifier based on the original framework reached a median bootstrapped AUC of roughly 0.94, with a 95% CI of 0.76-1.00. Only CD4+CD45RO+ memory cells were sequenced, in contrast to the original study, in which naive and memory CD4+ and CD8+ populations were covered. The results were read as suggesting that the CMV-associated TCR signature is, for the most part, present in the CD4+ memory repertoire.

The germline V end is reduced by 6 bases and the J end by 5 bases; junction bases left unmatched: 6. Spanning cysteine to phenylalanine, the CDR3 consists of 13 amino acids. Only the CDR3 DNA stays, 39 bases, in frame from base 1. From a lookup of the germline V gene (reference sequence), CDR1 and CDR2 are MNHNY and SVGAGI. Single viable CD3+CD4+CD8-CD45RO+ cells were sorted as memory CD4+ T cells on a FACSAria II. CMV serostatus was determined with a Roche Elecsys assay detecting serum IgG against CMV pp150, pp28, p38 and p52. After the samples were thawed, total CD4+ T cells were enriched through positive selection using CD4 magnetic microbeads. The samples came from a different study that was designed specifically to examine the CD4+ T cell memory repertoire. Peripheral blood mononuclear cells were isolated and cryopreserved according to standard operating procedures, and serum was stored at -80 degrees C. The staining relied on CD3-PerCP (BW264/56), CD4-APC (RPA-T4), CD45RO-PE (UCHT1) and CD8-Pacific Orange (3B5) antibodies, and Sytox blue was used to exclude non-viable cells.

The Quick-DNA Microprep Kit was used to extract genomic DNA from the sorted cells. Amplification of TCRbeta DNA was done with the immunoSEQ hsTCRbeta kit, following the protocol from the manufacturer. An Illumina MiSeq instrument was used to sequence the TCRbeta libraries. As for how the authors treated the data: After out-of-frame sequences were removed, millions of distinct TCRbeta sequences remained, averaging around 67,000 per individual. Each individual was scored according to the count of 164 previously reported CMV-associated TCRbeta sequences and the total productive distinct TCRbeta count. A beta-binomial model was reimplemented in Python, and random forests from scikit-learn, run with default parameters, were trained on data from the US cohort. Classifier performance on the Belgian cohort was reported as the median AUC with percentile confidence intervals calculated over 10,000 bootstrap iterations. In its TCRdb copy, this immuneACCESS table keeps in-frame sequences only and misses some clones. Where compared with another copy, unresolved V genes explain less than half of these, and the others have no known cause. The DNA gave D and trimming, while V, J and clone size come from that table. The sample table lists 80,000 or so clones, roughly three quarters of them with a count of one. Around 2.6% of the sample is held by the ten biggest clonotypes.

This clone occurred a few times. No cognate antigen has been identified for it. No much larger clone exists at a distance of one base, and base qualities are not known. Sequences were obtained from memory CD4+ T cells from blood. The sequence joins TRBV6-6 to TRBJ1-1; TRBD1 lines up with 7 middle nucleotides. This clonotype originated in an adult in good health and CMV-seropositive. This receptor carries the CDR3 CASSPPGQTEAFF. The DNA reads TGTGCCAGCAGCCCACCGGGACAGACTGAAGCTTTCTTT.